This T cell receptor beta chain was identified during a study of shared clonotypes between healthy human individuals. Study outcomes and limitations: A reduction in generation probabilities was seen for non-shared clonotypes relative to those shared by all four donors.

As concerns this clone: Antigen unknown.

Germline V CDR1 and CDR2: SGHRS, YFSETQ. V dropped 0 bases and J dropped 5; count of bases not matched to a gene: 10. The CDR3 consists of 16 residues. All donors were Caucasian adults living in Nashville, Tennessee. Some clones are missing from TCRdb's copy, which holds only in-frame ones; the method was immunoSEQ multiplex PCR. The sample records approximately 2.4 million clones, approximately 95% being singletons. Sequencing used naive CD4+ T cells sorted from blood. This sample's subset: CD45RA+ positively selected. The receptor comes from a man younger than 35 in good health. This chain connects TRBV5-1 to TRBJ2-5; 7 bases are a match to TRBD2. CDR3 loop: CASSLEVAGVGETQYF. CDR3 nucleotides: TGCGCCAGCAGCTTGGAGGTCGCGGGAGTCGGGGAGACCCAGTACTTC.